The clone carrying this T cell receptor (beta chain) was recorded a few times. Its cognate antigen is unknown. This record comes from a study of T-cell memory formation after mild COVID-19. Overall study context: TCR clustering was largely donor specific.

Points from the study as a whole: There was a balanced CD4/CD8 profile in clones contracting day 15 to 85, and later expanders leaned CD4+. Pre-infection memory carried some responding clones, suggesting that cross-reactive memory joined. Second-wave clones reaching peak frequency on day 37 lacked confirmed SARS-CoV-2 specificity.

TCRdb re-derived calls from the 5' RACE reads in MiXCR, one entry per CDR3 protein. The table records more than 300,000 distinct CDR3 sequences, roughly 15% of them present only once. Germline assignment: CDR1 SGHVS and CDR2 FQNEAQ. The CDR3 loop spans 14 amino acids. The V segment lost 5 bases and the J segment 0 bases; nucleotides outside the gene matches: 3. This chain joins TRBV7-8 and TRBJ2-7, with 8 nucleotides matching TRBD1. The sample was PBMCs or a T cell subset sorted from them (not recorded which). The receptor's source is a man younger than 35 who had mild COVID-19 (a few samples of this study predate the infection). Cell type and time point are not known. The CDR3 protein is CASSKGQGSYEQYF. CDR3 nucleotide sequence: TGTGCCAGCAGCAAAGGACAGGGCTCCTACGAGCAGTACTTC.